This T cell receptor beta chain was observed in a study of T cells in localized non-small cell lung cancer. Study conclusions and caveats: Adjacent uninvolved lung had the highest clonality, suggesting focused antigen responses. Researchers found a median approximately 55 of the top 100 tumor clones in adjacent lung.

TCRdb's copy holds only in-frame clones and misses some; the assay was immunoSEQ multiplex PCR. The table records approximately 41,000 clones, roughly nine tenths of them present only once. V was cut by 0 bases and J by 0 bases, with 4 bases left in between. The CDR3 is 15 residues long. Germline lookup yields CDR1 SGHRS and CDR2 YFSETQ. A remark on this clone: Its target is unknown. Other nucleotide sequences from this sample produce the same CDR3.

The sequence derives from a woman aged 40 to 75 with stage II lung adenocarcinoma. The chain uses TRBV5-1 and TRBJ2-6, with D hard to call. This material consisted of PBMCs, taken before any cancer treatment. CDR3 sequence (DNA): TGCGCCAGCAGCTTGGACTCCTCTGGGGCCAACGTCCTGACTTTC. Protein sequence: CASSLDSSGANVLTF.